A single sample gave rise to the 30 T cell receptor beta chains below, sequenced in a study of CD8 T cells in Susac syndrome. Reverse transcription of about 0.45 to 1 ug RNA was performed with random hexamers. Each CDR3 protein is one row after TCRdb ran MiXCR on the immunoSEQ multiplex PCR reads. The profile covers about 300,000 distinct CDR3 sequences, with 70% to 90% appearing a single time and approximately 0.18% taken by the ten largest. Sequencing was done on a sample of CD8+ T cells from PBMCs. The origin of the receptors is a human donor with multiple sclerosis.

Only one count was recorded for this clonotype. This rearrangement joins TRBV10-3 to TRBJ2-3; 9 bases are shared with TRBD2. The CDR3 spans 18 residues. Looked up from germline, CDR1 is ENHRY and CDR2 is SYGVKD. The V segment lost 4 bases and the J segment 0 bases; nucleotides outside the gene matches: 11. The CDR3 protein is CAISGFPRGRASTDTQYF. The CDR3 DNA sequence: TGTGCCATCAGTGGTTTCCCTCGCGGGAGGGCAAGCACAGATACGCAGTATTTT.

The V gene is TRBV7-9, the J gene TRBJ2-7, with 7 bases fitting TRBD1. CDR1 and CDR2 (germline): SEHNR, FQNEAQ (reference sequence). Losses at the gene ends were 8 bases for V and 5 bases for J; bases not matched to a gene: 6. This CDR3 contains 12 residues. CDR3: CASGQAWHEQYF. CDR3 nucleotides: TGTGCCAGCGGACAGGCGTGGCACGAGCAGTACTTC.

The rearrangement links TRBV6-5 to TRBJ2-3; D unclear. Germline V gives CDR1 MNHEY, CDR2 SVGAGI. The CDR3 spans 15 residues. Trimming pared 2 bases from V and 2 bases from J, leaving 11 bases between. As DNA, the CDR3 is TGTGCCAGCAGTTACGGGTCAGATCACACAGATACGCAGTATTTT. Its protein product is CASSYGSDHTDTQYF.

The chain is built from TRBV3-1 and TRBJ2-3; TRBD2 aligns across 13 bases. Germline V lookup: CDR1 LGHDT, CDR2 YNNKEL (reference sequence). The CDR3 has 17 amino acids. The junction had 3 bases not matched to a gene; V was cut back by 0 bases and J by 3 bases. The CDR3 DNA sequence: TGTGCCAGCAGCCAAGATTGGACTAGCGGGAGTACAGATACGCAGTATTTT. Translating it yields CASSQDWTSGSTDTQYF.

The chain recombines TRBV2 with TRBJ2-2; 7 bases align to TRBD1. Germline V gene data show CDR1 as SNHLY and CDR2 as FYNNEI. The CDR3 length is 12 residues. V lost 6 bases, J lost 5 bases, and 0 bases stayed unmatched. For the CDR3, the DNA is TGTGCCAGCAGACAGGGGACCGGGGAGCTGTTTTTT. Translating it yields CASRQGTGELFF. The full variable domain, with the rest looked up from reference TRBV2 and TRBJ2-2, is EPEVTQTPSHQVTQMGQEVILRCVPISNHLYFYWYRQILGQKVEFLVSFYNNEISEKSEIFDDQFSVERPDGSNFTLKIRSTKLEDSAMYFCASRQGTGELFFGEGSRLTVL.

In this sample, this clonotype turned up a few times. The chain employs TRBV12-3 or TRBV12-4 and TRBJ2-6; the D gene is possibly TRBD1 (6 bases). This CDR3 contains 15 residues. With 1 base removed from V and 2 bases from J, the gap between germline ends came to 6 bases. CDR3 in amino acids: CASSLEGAGANVLTF. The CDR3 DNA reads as TGTGCCAGCAGTTTAGAGGGGGCTGGGGCCAACGTCCTGACTTTC.

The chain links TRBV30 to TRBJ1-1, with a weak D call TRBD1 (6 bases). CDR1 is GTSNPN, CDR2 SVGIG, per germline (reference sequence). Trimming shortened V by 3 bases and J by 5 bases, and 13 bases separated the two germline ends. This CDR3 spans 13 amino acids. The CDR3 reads CAWSRGSGTEAFF. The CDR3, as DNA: TGTGCCTGGAGCAGGGGTTCTGGGACTGAAGCTTTCTTT.

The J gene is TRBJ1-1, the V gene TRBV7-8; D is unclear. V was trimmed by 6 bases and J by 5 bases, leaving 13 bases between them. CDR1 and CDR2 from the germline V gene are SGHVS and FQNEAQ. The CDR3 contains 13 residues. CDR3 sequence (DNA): TGTGCCAGCAGTTCGGCCTCGGGGACTGAAGCTTTCTTT. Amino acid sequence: CASSSASGTEAFF.

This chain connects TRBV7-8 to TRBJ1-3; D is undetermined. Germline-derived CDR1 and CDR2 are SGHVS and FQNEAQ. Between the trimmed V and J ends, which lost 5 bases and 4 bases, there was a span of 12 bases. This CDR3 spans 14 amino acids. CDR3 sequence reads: CASSLLGFGNTIYF. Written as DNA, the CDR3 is TGTGCCAGCAGCCTACTCGGGTTCGGAAACACCATATATTTT.

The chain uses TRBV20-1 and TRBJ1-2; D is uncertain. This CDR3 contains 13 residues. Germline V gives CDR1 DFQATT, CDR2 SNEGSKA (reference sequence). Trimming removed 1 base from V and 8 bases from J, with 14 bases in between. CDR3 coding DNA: TGCAGTGCTAGAGTAGAGACGTTTGAAGGCTACACCTTC. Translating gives CSARVETFEGYTF.

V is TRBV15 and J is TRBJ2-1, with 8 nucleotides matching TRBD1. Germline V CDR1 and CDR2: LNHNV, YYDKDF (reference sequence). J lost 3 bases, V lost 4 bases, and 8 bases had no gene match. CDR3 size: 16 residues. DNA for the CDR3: TGTGCCACCAGCAACCCTAGGGACAGGATCTACAATGAGCAGTTCTTC. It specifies CATSNPRDRIYNEQFF.

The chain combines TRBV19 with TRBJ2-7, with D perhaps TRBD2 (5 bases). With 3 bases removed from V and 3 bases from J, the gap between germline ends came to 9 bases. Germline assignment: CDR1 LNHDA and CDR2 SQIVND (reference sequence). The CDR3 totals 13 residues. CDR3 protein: CASSMGRGYEQYF. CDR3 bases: TGTGCCAGTAGTATGGGTCGGGGCTACGAGCAGTACTTC.

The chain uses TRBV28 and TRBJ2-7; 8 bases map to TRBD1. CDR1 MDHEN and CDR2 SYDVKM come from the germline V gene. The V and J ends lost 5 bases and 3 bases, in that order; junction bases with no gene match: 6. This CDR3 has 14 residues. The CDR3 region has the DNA TGTGCCAGCAGTGCGGACAGGGTGGGCTACGAGCAGTACTTC. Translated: CASSADRVGYEQYF.

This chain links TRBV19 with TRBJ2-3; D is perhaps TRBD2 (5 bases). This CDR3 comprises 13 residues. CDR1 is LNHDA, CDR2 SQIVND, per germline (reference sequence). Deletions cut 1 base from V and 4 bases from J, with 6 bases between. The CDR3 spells CASSIVGADTQYF. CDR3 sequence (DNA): TGTGCCAGTAGTATAGTCGGGGCAGATACGCAGTATTTT. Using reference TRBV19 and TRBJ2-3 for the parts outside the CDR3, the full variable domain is DGGITQSPKYLFRKEGQNVTLSCEQNLNHDAMYWYRQDPGQGLRLIYYSQIVNDFQKGDIAEGYSVSREKKESFPLTVTSAQKNPTAFYLCASSIVGADTQYFGPGTRLTVL.

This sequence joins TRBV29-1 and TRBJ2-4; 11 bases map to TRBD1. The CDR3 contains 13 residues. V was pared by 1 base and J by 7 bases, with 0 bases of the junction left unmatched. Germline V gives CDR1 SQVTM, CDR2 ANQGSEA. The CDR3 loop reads CSVEGTGGNIQYF. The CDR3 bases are TGCAGCGTTGAAGGGACAGGGGGCAACATTCAGTACTTC.

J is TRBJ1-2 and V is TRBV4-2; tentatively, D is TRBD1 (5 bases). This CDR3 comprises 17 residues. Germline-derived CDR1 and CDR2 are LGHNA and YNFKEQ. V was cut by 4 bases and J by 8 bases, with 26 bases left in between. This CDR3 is CASSPYTSRDPLEGYTF. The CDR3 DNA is TGTGCCAGCAGCCCTTATACTTCGAGGGACCCATTGGAGGGCTACACCTTC.

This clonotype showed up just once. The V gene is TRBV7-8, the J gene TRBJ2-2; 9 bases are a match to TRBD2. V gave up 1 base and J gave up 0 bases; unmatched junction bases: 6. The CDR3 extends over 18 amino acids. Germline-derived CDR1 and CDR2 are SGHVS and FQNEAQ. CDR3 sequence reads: CASSLELAGLANTGELFF. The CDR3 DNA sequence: TGTGCCAGCAGCTTAGAACTAGCGGGTCTCGCGAACACCGGGGAGCTGTTTTTT.

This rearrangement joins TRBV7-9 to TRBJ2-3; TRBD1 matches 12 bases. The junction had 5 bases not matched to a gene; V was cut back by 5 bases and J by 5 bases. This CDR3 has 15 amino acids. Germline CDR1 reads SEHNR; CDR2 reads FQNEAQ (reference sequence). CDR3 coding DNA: TGTGCCAGCAGCGAGGGACAGGGGGCCCGAGATACGCAGTATTTT. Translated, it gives CASSEGQGARDTQYF.

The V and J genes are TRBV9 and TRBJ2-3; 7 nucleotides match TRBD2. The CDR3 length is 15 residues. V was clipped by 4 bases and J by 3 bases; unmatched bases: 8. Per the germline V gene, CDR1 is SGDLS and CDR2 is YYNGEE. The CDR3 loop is CASSPRGYHTDTQYF. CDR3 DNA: TGTGCCAGCAGCCCGCGGGGGTATCATACAGATACGCAGTATTTT.

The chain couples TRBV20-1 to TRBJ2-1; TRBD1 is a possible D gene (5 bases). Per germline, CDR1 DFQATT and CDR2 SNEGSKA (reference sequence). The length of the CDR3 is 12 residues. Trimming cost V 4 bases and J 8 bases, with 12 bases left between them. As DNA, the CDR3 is TGCAGTGCTAAGCCGGCAGGGTATGAGCAGTTCTTC. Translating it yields CSAKPAGYEQFF.

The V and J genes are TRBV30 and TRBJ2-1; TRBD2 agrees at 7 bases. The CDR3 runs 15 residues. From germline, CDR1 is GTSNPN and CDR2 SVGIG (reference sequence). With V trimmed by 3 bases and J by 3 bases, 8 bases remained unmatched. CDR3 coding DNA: TGTGCCTGGAGGGGAACGGCGGGAGTCTACAATGAGCAGTTCTTC. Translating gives CAWRGTAGVYNEQFF. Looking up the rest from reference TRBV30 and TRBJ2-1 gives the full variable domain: SQTIHQWPATLVQPVGSPLSLECTVEGTSNPNLYWYRQAAGRGLQLLFYSVGIGQISSEVPQNLSASRPQDRQFILSSKKLLLSDSGFYLCAWRGTAGVYNEQFFGPGTRLTVL.

The CDR3 here is CASSYGGGTDTQYF. CDR3 DNA: TGTGCCAGCAGTTATGGAGGGGGAACAGATACGCAGTATTTT. This chain links TRBV12-3 or TRBV12-4 with TRBJ2-3; TRBD1 or TRBD2 may be the D gene (6 bases each). Trimming took off 4 bases at V and 3 bases at J, with 11 bases between the two ends. There are 14 residues in the CDR3.

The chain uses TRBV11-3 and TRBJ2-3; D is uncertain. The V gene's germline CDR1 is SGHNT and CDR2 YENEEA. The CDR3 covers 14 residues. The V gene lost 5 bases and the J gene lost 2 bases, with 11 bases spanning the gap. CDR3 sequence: CASSPSTDTDTQYF. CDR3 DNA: TGTGCCAGCAGCCCATCAACGGACACAGATACGCAGTATTTT.

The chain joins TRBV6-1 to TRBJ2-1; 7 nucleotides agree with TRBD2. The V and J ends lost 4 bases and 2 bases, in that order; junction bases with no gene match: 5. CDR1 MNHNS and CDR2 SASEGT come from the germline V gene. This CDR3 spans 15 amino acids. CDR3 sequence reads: CASSVGTTTYNEQFF. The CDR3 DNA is TGTGCCAGCAGTGTGGGGACTACAACCTACAATGAGCAGTTCTTC.

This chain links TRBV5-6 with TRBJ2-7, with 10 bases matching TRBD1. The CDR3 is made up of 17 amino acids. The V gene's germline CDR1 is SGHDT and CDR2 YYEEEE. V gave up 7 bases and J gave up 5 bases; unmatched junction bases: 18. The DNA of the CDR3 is TGTGCCAGCGCAGCTTACCTATGGGACAGGGGCCTCCACGAGCAGTACTTC. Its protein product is CASAAYLWDRGLHEQYF.

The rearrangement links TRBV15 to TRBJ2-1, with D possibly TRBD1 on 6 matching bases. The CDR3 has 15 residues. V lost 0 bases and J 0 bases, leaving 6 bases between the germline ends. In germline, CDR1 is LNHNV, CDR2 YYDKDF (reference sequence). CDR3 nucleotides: TGTGCCACCAGCAGAGAAGGGGGCTCCTACAATGAGCAGTTCTTC. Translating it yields CATSREGGSYNEQFF.

In DNA, the CDR3 is TGTGCCAGCACCGGACAGGGGATAAGCCCCGAGCAGTACTTC. Translation: CASTGQGISPEQYF. The V gene is TRBV11-2, the J gene TRBJ2-7, with TRBD1 matching over 9 bases. Germline V gives CDR1 SGHAT, CDR2 FQNNGV. This CDR3 region has 14 residues. V lost 7 bases to trimming and J lost 6 bases; unmatched junction nucleotides: 10.

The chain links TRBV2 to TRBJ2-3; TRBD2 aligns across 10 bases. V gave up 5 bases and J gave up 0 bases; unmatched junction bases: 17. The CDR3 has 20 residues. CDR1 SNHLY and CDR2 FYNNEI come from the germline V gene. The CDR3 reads CASSTRLAGTNFLSTDTQYF. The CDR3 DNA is TGTGCCAGCAGTACCAGACTAGCGGGTACTAACTTTCTAAGCACAGATACGCAGTATTTT.

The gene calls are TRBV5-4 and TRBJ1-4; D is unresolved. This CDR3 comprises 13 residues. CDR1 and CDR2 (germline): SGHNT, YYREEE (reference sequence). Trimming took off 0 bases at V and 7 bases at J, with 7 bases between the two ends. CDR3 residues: CASSLEAGEKLFF. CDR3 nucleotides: TGTGCCAGCAGCTTGGAAGCGGGTGAAAAACTGTTTTTT.

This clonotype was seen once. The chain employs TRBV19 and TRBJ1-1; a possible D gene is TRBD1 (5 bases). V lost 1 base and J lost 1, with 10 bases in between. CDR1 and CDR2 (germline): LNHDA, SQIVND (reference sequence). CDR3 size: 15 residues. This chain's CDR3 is CASSIASGGNTEAFF. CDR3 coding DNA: TGTGCCAGTAGTATAGCCTCCGGGGGGAACACTGAAGCTTTCTTT.